This T cell receptor (beta chain) appears in the sequencing data of a study of OX40 agonist ivuxolimab in advanced cancers. Turning to the study itself: Past anti-PD-1, anti-PD-L1 or anti-CTLA-4 therapy was accepted, and 30% to 50% had received some. The study's findings and limits: Some patients without response likewise showed low normalized clonal expansion.

Sequenced by immunoSEQ multiplex PCR; TCRdb stores in-frame clones only, minus some. The data show approximately 69,000 clones, 70% to 85% seen once. The CDR3 is 14 amino acids. Trimming took off 3 bases at V and 0 bases at J, with 9 bases between the two ends. The germline V gene encodes CDR1 SGHRS and CDR2 YFSETQ. This clone was counted between two and nine times. Its target is unknown. The chain has TRBV5-1 and TRBJ1-1; possibly TRBD1 for D (5 bases). Sequences were derived from CD4+ or CD8+ T cells sorted from blood, sampled in a trial of the OX40 agonist ivuxolimab. This clonotype originated in an adult with an advanced solid tumor such as melanoma, head and neck, liver or kidney cancer. CDR3 sequence: CASSSAGLNTEAFF. Here the CDR3 DNA reads TGCGCCAGCAGCTCAGCAGGGTTGAACACTGAAGCTTTCTTT.